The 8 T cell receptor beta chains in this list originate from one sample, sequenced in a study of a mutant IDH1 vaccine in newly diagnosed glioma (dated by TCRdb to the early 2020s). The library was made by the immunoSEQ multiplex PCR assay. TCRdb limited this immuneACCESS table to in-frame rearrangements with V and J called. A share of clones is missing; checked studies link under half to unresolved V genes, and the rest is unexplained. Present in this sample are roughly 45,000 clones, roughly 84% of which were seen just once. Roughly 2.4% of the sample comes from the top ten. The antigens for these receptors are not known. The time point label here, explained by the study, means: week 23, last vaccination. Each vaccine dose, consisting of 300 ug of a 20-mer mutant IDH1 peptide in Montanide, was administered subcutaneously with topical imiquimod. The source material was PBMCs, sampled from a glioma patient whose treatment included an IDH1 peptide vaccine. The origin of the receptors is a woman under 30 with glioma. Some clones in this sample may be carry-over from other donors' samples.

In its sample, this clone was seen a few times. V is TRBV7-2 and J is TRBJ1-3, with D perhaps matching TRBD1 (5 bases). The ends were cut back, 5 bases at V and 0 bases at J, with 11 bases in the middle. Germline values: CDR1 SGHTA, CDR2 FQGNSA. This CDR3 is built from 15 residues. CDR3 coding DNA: TGTGCCAGCAGCATAACACAGGACTCTGGAAACACCATATATTTT. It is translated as CASSITQDSGNTIYF. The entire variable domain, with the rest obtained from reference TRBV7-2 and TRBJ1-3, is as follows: GAGVSQSPSNKVTEKGKDVELRCDPISGHTALYWYRQSLGQGLEFLIYFQGNSAPDKSGLPSDRFSAERTGGSVSTLTIQRTQQEDSAVYLCASSITQDSGNTIYFGEGSWLTVV.

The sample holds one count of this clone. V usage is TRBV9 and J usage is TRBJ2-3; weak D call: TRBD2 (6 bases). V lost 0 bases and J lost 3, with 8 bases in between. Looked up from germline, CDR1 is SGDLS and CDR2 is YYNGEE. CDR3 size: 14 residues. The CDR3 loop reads CASSVVAGTDTQYF. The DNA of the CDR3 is TGTGCCAGCAGCGTAGTCGCGGGGACAGATACGCAGTATTTT.

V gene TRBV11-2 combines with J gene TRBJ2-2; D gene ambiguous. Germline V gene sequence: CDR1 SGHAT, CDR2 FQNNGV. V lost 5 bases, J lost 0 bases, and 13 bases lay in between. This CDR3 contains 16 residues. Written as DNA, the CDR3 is TGTGCCAGCAGCCCTGGTCGGTTCGCGAACACCGGGGAGCTGTTTTTT. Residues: CASSPGRFANTGELFF.

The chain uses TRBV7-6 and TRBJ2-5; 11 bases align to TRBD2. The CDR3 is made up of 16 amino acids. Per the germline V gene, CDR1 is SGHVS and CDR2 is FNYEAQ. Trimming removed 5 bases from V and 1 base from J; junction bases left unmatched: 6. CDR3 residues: CASSDPGTSGQETQYF. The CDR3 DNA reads TGTGCCAGCAGCGACCCCGGGACTAGCGGCCAAGAGACCCAGTACTTC.

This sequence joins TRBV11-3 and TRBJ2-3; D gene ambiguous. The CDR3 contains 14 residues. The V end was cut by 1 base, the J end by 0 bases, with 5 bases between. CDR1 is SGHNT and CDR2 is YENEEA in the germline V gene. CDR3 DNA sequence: TGTGCCAGCAGCTTAGTTTCTAGCACAGATACGCAGTATTTT. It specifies CASSLVSSTDTQYF.

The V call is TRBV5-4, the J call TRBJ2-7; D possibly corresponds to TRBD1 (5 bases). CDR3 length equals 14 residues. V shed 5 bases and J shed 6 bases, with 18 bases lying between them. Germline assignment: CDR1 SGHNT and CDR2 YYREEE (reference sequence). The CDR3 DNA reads TGTGCCAGCAGGAGTTCTGGGGCGAGTCTCGAGCAGTACTTC. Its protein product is CASRSSGASLEQYF.

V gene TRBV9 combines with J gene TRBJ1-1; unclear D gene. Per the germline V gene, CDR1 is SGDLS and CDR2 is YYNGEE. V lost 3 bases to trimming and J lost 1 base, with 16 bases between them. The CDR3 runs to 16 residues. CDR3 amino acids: CASSGGGVGRNTEAFF. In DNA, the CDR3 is TGTGCCAGCAGCGGGGGTGGTGTTGGGAGGAACACTGAAGCTTTCTTT.

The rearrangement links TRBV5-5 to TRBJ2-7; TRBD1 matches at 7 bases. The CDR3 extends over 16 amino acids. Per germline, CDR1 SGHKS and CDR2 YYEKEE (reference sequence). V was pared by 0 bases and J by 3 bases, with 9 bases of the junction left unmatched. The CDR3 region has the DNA TGTGCCAGCAGCTTGGTACAGGGGACGGGTGTCTACGAGCAGTACTTC. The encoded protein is CASSLVQGTGVYEQYF.